This TCR beta chain appears in the sequencing data of a study of blood T cells in healthy people across ages. Germline values: CDR1 MNHEY, CDR2 SVGEGT. This CDR3 has 18 amino acids. V was trimmed by 5 bases and J by 0 bases, leaving 17 bases between them. Primed by a sample-barcoded 5' primer and a J-beta primer mix, a second PCR proceeded for roughly 6 to 12 cycles. Every cDNA molecule carried a tag from a template-switch adaptor bearing 12 random nucleotides. TCRdb reprocessed the 5' RACE reads via MiXCR and lists one record per CDR3 protein. The sample lists 1.4 million or so distinct CDR3 sequences, approximately 39% occurring once.

V and J are TRBV6-2 or TRBV6-3 and TRBJ2-6; D not certain. Sequenced: blood. The receptor comes from a young woman in good health. For the CDR3, the DNA is TGTGCCAGCAGTCTCCCCCCAGGCTACCCCTCTGGGGCCAACGTCCTGACTTTC. This gives the protein CASSLPPGYPSGANVLTF.